The 22 T cell receptor beta chains in this list originate from one sample, sequenced in a study of blood T cell repertoires in COVID-19. Assay: immunoSEQ multiplex PCR; the TCRdb copy retains only in-frame clones and omits some. The repertoire holds around 50,000 clones, about 82% seen once, with 14% to 15% in the top ten. The source material was peripheral blood. The origin of the receptors is a human donor in a cohort sampled during active COVID-19.

CDR3 amino acids: CASSQDYSGTSYNEQFF. CDR3 nucleotides: TGTGCCAGCAGCCAAGATTATAGCGGGACTTCCTACAATGAGCAGTTCTTC. The chain couples TRBV4-2 to TRBJ2-1; 8 bases match TRBD2. Germline trimming cut 0 bases from V and 1 base from J; bases unmatched to any gene: 5. This CDR3 region has 17 residues. Germline values: CDR1 LGHNA, CDR2 YNFKEQ.

This clone was detected only a few times. The V call is TRBV6-5, the J call TRBJ2-7; D is perhaps TRBD1 (6 bases). The CDR3 runs 15 residues. Trimming took 0 bases from V and 5 from J, leaving 14 bases between them. The germline CDR1 and CDR2 sequences are MNHEY and SVGAGI. The CDR3 loop reads CASSYSKQGRNEQYF. DNA of the CDR3: TGTGCCAGCAGTTACTCGAAACAGGGCCGGAACGAGCAGTACTTC.

This rearrangement joins TRBV6-5 to TRBJ1-1, with TRBD1 identical over 7 bases. The CDR3 covers 12 residues. Per the germline V gene, CDR1 is MNHEY and CDR2 is SVGAGI. V dropped 6 bases and J dropped 10; count of bases not matched to a gene: 8. The CDR3 protein is CASRVRGSGAFF. The DNA of the CDR3 is TGTGCCAGCAGGGTCAGGGGGTCCGGAGCTTTCTTT.

The rearrangement links TRBV12-3 or TRBV12-4 to TRBJ2-7, with a tentative D call TRBD1 (5 bases). Trimming removed 3 bases from V and 3 bases from J, with 9 bases in between. The CDR3 consists of 13 residues. CDR3 sequence (DNA): TGTGCCAGCAGTTTGGGGCTGGGCTACGAGCAGTACTTC. It codes for CASSLGLGYEQYF.

The chain joins TRBV6-5 to TRBJ2-7; D not resolved. The V end was cut by 2 bases, the J end by 0 bases, with 8 bases between. CDR1 is MNHEY and CDR2 is SVGAGI in the germline V gene. The CDR3 runs to 14 residues. The CDR3: CASSYRPSSYEQYF. Written as DNA, the CDR3 is TGTGCCAGCAGTTACCGACCTAGCTCCTACGAGCAGTACTTC.

V usage is TRBV3-1 (or the pseudogene TRBV3-2) and J usage is TRBJ1-2; perhaps TRBD1 as D (5 bases). From germline, CDR1 is LGHDT and CDR2 YNNKEL (reference sequence). There are 14 residues in the CDR3. The germline V and J ends were trimmed by 2 bases and 8 bases, with 15 bases remaining between them. Here the CDR3 DNA reads TGTGCCAGCAGCCAACTTGACAGAGACGGAGGCTACACCTTC. This translates into CASSQLDRDGGYTF.

The V call is TRBV5-1, the J call TRBJ2-7, with 9 bases matching TRBD2. Germline V gives CDR1 SGHRS, CDR2 YFSETQ. Trimming cost V 6 bases and J 2 bases; bases outside gene matches: 6. This CDR3 has 14 amino acids. The chain's CDR3 is CASKREEFTYEQYF. Here the CDR3 DNA reads TGCGCCAGCAAGCGGGAGGAGTTTACCTACGAGCAGTACTTC.

V gene TRBV4-3 combines with J gene TRBJ2-1; 10 bases align to TRBD2. The germline gives CDR1 LGHNA, CDR2 YSLEER. This CDR3 has 17 amino acids. Losses at the gene ends were 0 bases for V and 8 bases for J; bases not matched to a gene: 10. CDR3 nucleotide sequence: TGCGCCAGCAGCCAAGATTCGCTAGCGGGGGCGAGGGATGAGCAGTTCTTC. Its protein product is CASSQDSLAGARDEQFF.

The chain uses TRBV7-2 and TRBJ2-7, with 9 nucleotides matching TRBD2. The trim removed 1 base at V and 7 bases at J, leaving 5 bases unmatched. Germline V gene lookup returns CDR1 SGHTA and CDR2 FQGNSA. The CDR3 runs 14 residues. The CDR3 DNA reads as TGTGCCAGCAGCTTAGTGGGCGGGGGGGTTGAGCAGTACTTC. Amino acids: CASSLVGGGVEQYF.

CDR3 in DNA: TGTGCCAGCAGTACTATCTGGGGCCGAGAGACCCAGTACTTC. Translated: CASSTIWGRETQYF. The rearrangement joins TRBV6-2 or TRBV6-3 to TRBJ2-5; D perhaps matches TRBD1 (5 bases). CDR1 and CDR2 from the germline V gene are MNHEY and SVGEGT. This CDR3 contains 14 residues. V was cut by 5 bases and J by 4 bases, with 14 bases left in between.

The chain uses TRBV11-2 and TRBJ2-2, with TRBD1 matching over 8 bases. Germline V gene data show CDR1 as SGHAT and CDR2 as FQNNGV. The CDR3 totals 17 residues. V trimming: 2 bases; J trimming: 4 bases; junction bases outside the gene matches: 9. The CDR3 sequence is CASSLLIPDRVTGELFF. CDR3 in DNA: TGTGCCAGCAGCTTATTAATTCCGGACAGGGTCACCGGGGAGCTGTTTTTT.

This chain uses TRBV19 with TRBJ2-7; no firm D call. Trimming removed 7 bases at V and 3 bases at J, with 16 bases between. This CDR3 has 14 residues. The germline gives CDR1 LNHDA, CDR2 SQIVND (reference sequence). The CDR3 region is CASMTLLRGYEQYF. The CDR3 nucleotides are TGTGCCAGTATGACGCTCTTGCGCGGCTACGAGCAGTACTTC.

The chain recombines TRBV6-5 with TRBJ2-7; no reliable D call. The germline CDR1 and CDR2 sequences are MNHEY and SVGAGI. This CDR3 is 15 amino acids long. With 6 bases removed from V and 2 bases from J, the gap between germline ends came to 17 bases. Here the CDR3 DNA reads TGTGCCAGCAGACTAATTCCCTATCCCACCTACGAGCAGTACTTC. It codes for CASRLIPYPTYEQYF.

The CDR3 sequence is CASSSTGNSGANVLTF. The DNA for the CDR3 is TGTGCCAGCAGCTCAACAGGGAACTCTGGGGCCAACGTCCTGACTTTC. The chain has TRBV7-9 and TRBJ2-6; D is perhaps TRBD1 (6 bases). The CDR3 is made up of 16 amino acids. Germline CDR1 SEHNR, CDR2 FQNEAQ (reference sequence). V was pared by 4 bases and J by 0 bases, with 10 bases between.

The J gene is TRBJ1-6, the V gene TRBV7-8; perhaps TRBD1 as D (6 bases). This CDR3 contains 13 residues. The germline V gene encodes CDR1 SGHVS and CDR2 FQNEAQ. With 5 bases removed from V and 15 bases from J, the gap between germline ends came to 17 bases. The DNA for the CDR3 is TGTGCCAGCAGCGTCGATACAGGGCTCTTCCTCCACTTT. Translated, it gives CASSVDTGLFLHF. Full variable domain (remainder filled in from reference TRBV7-8 and TRBJ1-6): GAGVSQSPRYKVAKRGQDVALRCDPISGHVSLFWYQQALGQGPEFLTYFQNEAQLDKSGLPSDRFFAERPEGSVSTLKIQRTQQEDSAVYLCASSVDTGLFLHFGNGTRLTVT.

This clone was observed a few times. The chain is built from TRBV2 and TRBJ1-1; no firm D call. The CDR3 covers 10 residues. Trimming cost V 6 bases and J 5 bases, with 4 bases left between them. Germline V lookup: CDR1 SNHLY, CDR2 FYNNEI. CDR3 DNA sequence: TGTGCCAGCAGCGAGACTGAAGCTTTCTTT. Its translation: CASSETEAFF.

The V and J genes are TRBV7-2 and TRBJ2-3, with 15 bases aligning to TRBD2. V lost 5 bases, J lost 6 bases, and 9 bases stayed unmatched. CDR1 is SGHTA and CDR2 is FQGNSA in the germline V gene. CDR3 size: 17 residues. The CDR3 DNA follows: TGTGCCAGCAGCCCTTGGACTAGCGGGAGGGCCGCGGATACGCAGTATTTT. Amino acids: CASSPWTSGRAADTQYF.

This rearrangement joins TRBV10-3 to TRBJ2-5; D uncertain. Germline V lookup: CDR1 ENHRY, CDR2 SYGVKD. The CDR3 is 13 amino acids. Trimming shortened V by 3 bases and J by 0 bases, and 5 bases separated the two germline ends. The CDR3 DNA follows: TGTGCCATCAGTGAATCTAACCAAGAGACCCAGTACTTC. It yields the protein CAISESNQETQYF.

The chain links TRBV11-2 to TRBJ2-7, with D perhaps matching TRBD1 (6 bases). Germline V gene data show CDR1 as SGHAT and CDR2 as FQNNGV. The CDR3 spans 16 residues. Trimming took off 4 bases at V and 3 bases at J, with 19 bases between the two ends. The CDR3 coding sequence is TGTGCCAGCAGCTCCATACGTTTTGACAGGAGCTACGAGCAGTACTTC. It specifies CASSSIRFDRSYEQYF.

This clone was picked up one time. The chain is built from TRBV5-5 and TRBJ1-1; 11 nucleotides line up with TRBD1. The CDR3 length is 16 residues. V shed 4 bases and J 3 bases; nucleotides not matched to a gene: 8. CDR1 SGHKS and CDR2 YYEKEE come from the germline V gene (reference sequence). The CDR3 bases are TGTGCCAGCAGCAGAGGACAGGGGGCTTGGGACACTGAAGCTTTCTTT. Its translation: CASSRGQGAWDTEAFF.

The chain links TRBV5-1 to TRBJ2-1; weak D call: TRBD2 (5 bases). Germline assignment: CDR1 SGHRS and CDR2 YFSETQ. The CDR3 is 13 residues long. Trimming removed 0 bases at V and 7 bases at J, with 8 bases between. CDR3 loop: CASSLVPGNEQFF. CDR3 coding DNA: TGCGCCAGCAGCTTGGTCCCGGGAAATGAGCAGTTCTTC.

The rearrangement joins TRBV14 to TRBJ2-1, with D maybe TRBD1 (5 bases). This CDR3 contains 13 residues. Germline CDR1 SGHDN, CDR2 FVKESK. Trimming removed 2 bases at V and 9 bases at J, with 11 bases between. In DNA form, the CDR3 reads TGTGCCAGCAGCCAACAGGGATTCGGTGAGCAGTTCTTC. This sequence encodes CASSQQGFGEQFF.